The rows below give T cell receptor beta chains drawn from one sample of a study of cytomegalovirus exposure and HLA in healthy donors. Libraries were prepared by immunoSEQ multiplex PCR; TCRdb keeps only in-frame clonotypes and omits some of them. This table holds 90,000 to 110,000 clones, under 85% found once. Material for sequencing was PBMCs. These receptor sequences come from a woman aged 45 to 65 in good health and CMV-seropositive. CDR3s include the opening cysteine and the closing phenylalanine or tryptophan. A D gene is named only where the DNA matches it firmly. Size values are once, few and many counts, or a class for expanded clones, and some rows have none.

.	TRBJ2-3	TRBV25-1	.	CASSGGSGRTPKDTQYF	TGTGCCAGCAGTGGGGGGTCGGGGAGGACACCCAAAGATACGCAGTATTTT
.	TRBJ1-1	TRBV5-1	.	CASSGGRGGNTEAFF	TGCGCCAGCAGCGGCGGACGGGGGGGGAACACTGAAGCTTTCTTT
TRBD1	TRBJ2-1	TRBV7-3	.	CASSRTGGNYNEQFF	TGTGCCAGCAGCCGAACAGGGGGCAATTACAATGAGCAGTTCTTC
TRBD2	TRBJ2-5	TRBV6-5	once	CASRSIAGGRETQYF	TGTGCCAGCAGATCTATAGCGGGAGGTCGGGAGACCCAGTACTTC
.	TRBJ2-7	TRBV4-3	.	CASSQDSGLEQYF	TGCGCCAGCAGCCAAGATAGCGGCCTGGAGCAGTACTTC
TRBD1	TRBJ2-2	TRBV6-6	.	CASSWGQGGDTGELFF	TGTGCCAGCAGTTGGGGACAGGGAGGTGACACCGGGGAGCTGTTTTTT
TRBD2	TRBJ2-5	TRBV4-1	.	CASSQESPAGGWEQYF	TGCGCCAGCAGCCAAGAATCTCCAGCGGGGGGTTGGGAGCAGTACTTC
.	TRBJ1-1	TRBV11-2	.	CASSFSNTEAFF	TGTGCCAGCAGCTTCTCGAACACTGAAGCTTTCTTT
.	TRBJ1-5	TRBV2	.	CASSLTGFQPQHF	TGTGCCAGCAGTTTAACAGGGTTTCAGCCCCAGCATTTT
.	TRBJ1-1	TRBV12-5	.	CASGWDTNTEAFF	TGTGCTAGTGGTTGGGACACTAACACTGAAGCTTTCTTT
.	TRBJ2-5	TRBV6-6	once	CASSPQGGPETQYF	TGTGCCAGCAGTCCCCAGGGAGGCCCGGAGACCCAGTACTTC
.	TRBJ2-1	TRBV7-2	once	CASSLRGYNEQFF	TGTGCCAGCAGCTTAAGGGGTTACAATGAGCAGTTCTTC
.	TRBJ1-2	TRBV25-1	.	CASSEGSHGYTF	TGTGCCAGCAGTGAGGGCAGTCATGGCTACACCTTC
.	TRBJ2-1	TRBV2	.	CASSGGDWDEEQFF	TGTGCCAGCAGTGGCGGGGACTGGGATGAAGAGCAGTTCTTC
.	TRBJ1-1	TRBV6-5	.	CASSWAQGKAFF	TGTGCCAGCAGTTGGGCCCAGGGAAAAGCTTTCTTT
.	TRBJ2-4	TRBV28	.	CASSAESQGLGKNSQYF	TGTGCCAGCAGCGCCGAGTCCCAGGGTTTGGGAAAAAACAGTCAGTACTTC
.	TRBJ2-4	TRBV5-6	.	CASSSQRDKNSQYF	TGTGCCAGCAGTTCGCAGAGGGACAAAAACAGTCAGTACTTC
TRBD2	TRBJ2-1	TRBV7-9	.	CASSVSPAGGYNEQFF	TGTGCCAGCAGCGTCTCCCCGGCGGGGGGTTACAATGAGCAGTTCTTC
TRBD1	TRBJ2-2	TRBV7-2	.	CASSLRGLNTGELFF	TGTGCCAGCAGCTTAAGGGGGCTTAACACCGGGGAGCTGTTTTTT
TRBD1	TRBJ1-4	TRBV7-9	.	CASSPGTGGANEKLFF	TGTGCCAGCAGCCCCGGGACAGGAGGAGCTAATGAAAAACTGTTTTTT
TRBD1	TRBJ2-5	TRBV11-2	.	CASSLRPGQVIETQYF	TGTGCCAGCAGCTTACGTCCAGGACAGGTTATAGAGACCCAGTACTTC
TRBD2	TRBJ2-7	TRBV7-9	.	CASSAGLAGSAYEQYF	TGTGCCAGCAGCGCAGGACTAGCGGGATCCGCCTACGAGCAGTACTTC
TRBD1	TRBJ1-4	TRBV10-3	once	CAISSDRTNEKLFF	TGTGCCATCAGTTCGGACAGGACTAATGAAAAACTGTTTTTT
TRBD2	TRBJ2-7	TRBV5-1	.	CASSLGPSGITYEQYF	TGCGCCAGCAGCTTGGGCCCTAGCGGAATCACCTACGAGCAGTACTTC
.	TRBJ2-3	TRBV9	.	CASSVEGRPTDTQYF	TGTGCCAGCAGCGTAGAGGGGCGTCCCACAGATACGCAGTATTTT
TRBD2	TRBJ2-7	TRBV4-1	.	CASSQEVLAGGPSSYEQYF	TGCGCCAGCAGCCAAGAAGTGCTAGCGGGGGGCCCGTCCTCCTACGAGCAGTACTTC
.	TRBJ2-5	TRBV10-3	.	CAISESATGQYF	TGTGCCATCAGTGAGTCTGCTACAGGGCAGTACTTC
.	TRBJ2-1	TRBV7-3	few	CASSLTGTSVEQFF	TGTGCCAGCAGCTTAACAGGCACTAGTGTTGAGCAGTTCTTC
TRBD2	TRBJ2-7	TRBV19	.	CASSTSGNYEQYF	TGTGCCAGTAGCACTAGCGGGAACTACGAGCAGTACTTC
.	TRBJ2-3	TRBV19	.	CASSIGGADTQYF	TGTGCCAGTAGTATTGGAGGGGCAGATACGCAGTATTTT
TRBD2	TRBJ2-1	TRBV2	.	CASSEAGLAGAGNEQFF	TGTGCCAGCAGTGAAGCCGGGCTAGCGGGAGCGGGGAATGAGCAGTTCTTC
TRBD1	TRBJ1-1	TRBV19	.	CASSSSGGGTEAFF	TGTGCCAGTAGTAGCTCAGGGGGAGGTACTGAAGCTTTCTTT
TRBD2	TRBJ2-5	TRBV11-2	.	CASSKRGGGETQYF	TGTGCCAGCAGTAAGCGGGGGGGAGGTGAGACCCAGTACTTC
.	TRBJ2-3	TRBV5-6	.	CASSLGGITPSTDTQYF	TGTGCCAGCAGCTTGGGCGGGATCACGCCAAGCACAGATACGCAGTATTTT
.	TRBJ1-6	TRBV4-1	.	CASSQDEGYSPLHF	TGCGCCAGCAGCCAAGATGAGGGTTACTCACCCCTCCACTTT
.	TRBJ2-3	TRBV9	.	CASSAGSSTDTQYF	TGTGCCAGCAGCGCAGGGTCTAGCACAGATACGCAGTATTTT
.	TRBJ2-6	TRBV6-5	.	CTSSRGSSGANVLTF	TGTACCAGCAGTAGGGGTAGCTCTGGGGCCAACGTCCTGACTTTC
TRBD1	TRBJ2-3	TRBV5-4	.	CASSPEPHRGSTDTQYF	TGTGCCAGCAGCCCCGAGCCCCACAGGGGGAGCACAGATACGCAGTATTTT
.	TRBJ2-5	TRBV4-2	.	CASSPEGAGETQYF	TGTGCCAGCAGCCCCGAGGGGGCGGGGGAGACCCAGTACTTC
.	TRBJ2-7	TRBV6-6	once	CASSQTENINEQYF	TGTGCCAGCAGCCAAACAGAAAACATCAACGAGCAGTACTTC
.	TRBJ1-2	TRBV6-5	.	CASSPGAGYTF	TGTGCCAGCAGCCCTGGGGCGGGCTACACCTTC
.	TRBJ1-6	TRBV18	.	CASSPGSSYNSPLHF	TGTGCCAGCTCACCAGGGAGCTCCTATAATTCACCCCTCCACTTT
.	TRBJ2-7	TRBV4-3	.	CASSPQGGYYEQYF	TGCGCCAGCAGCCCTCAGGGAGGTTACTACGAGCAGTACTTC
TRBD1	TRBJ1-3	TRBV27	.	CASSSRQGTRNTIYF	TGTGCCAGCAGTTCCCGACAGGGGACAAGAAACACCATATATTTT
.	TRBJ1-2	TRBV18	.	CASSPAGGVDYGYTF	TGTGCCAGCTCACCTGCCGGGGGGGTTGACTATGGCTACACCTTC
TRBD1	TRBJ2-3	TRBV7-9	.	CASSSQGAWRASTDTQYF	TGTGCCAGCAGCTCGCAGGGGGCCTGGCGGGCTAGCACAGATACGCAGTATTTT